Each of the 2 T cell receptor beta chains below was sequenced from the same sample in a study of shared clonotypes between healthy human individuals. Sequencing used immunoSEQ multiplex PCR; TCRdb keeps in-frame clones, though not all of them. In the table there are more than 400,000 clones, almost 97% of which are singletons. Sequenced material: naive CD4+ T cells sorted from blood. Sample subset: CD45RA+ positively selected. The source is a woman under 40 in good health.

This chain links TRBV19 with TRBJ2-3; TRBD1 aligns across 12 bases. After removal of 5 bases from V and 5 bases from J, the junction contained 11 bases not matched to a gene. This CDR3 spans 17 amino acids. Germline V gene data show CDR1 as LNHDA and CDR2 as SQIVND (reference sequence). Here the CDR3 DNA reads TGTGCCAGTAGTGATCCCACCGGGACAGGGGGCGAAGATACGCAGTATTTT. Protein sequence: CASSDPTGTGGEDTQYF. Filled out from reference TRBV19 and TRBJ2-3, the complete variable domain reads DGGITQSPKYLFRKEGQNVTLSCEQNLNHDAMYWYRQDPGQGLRLIYYSQIVNDFQKGDIAEGYSVSREKKESFPLTVTSAQKNPTAFYLCASSDPTGTGGEDTQYFGPGTRLTVL.

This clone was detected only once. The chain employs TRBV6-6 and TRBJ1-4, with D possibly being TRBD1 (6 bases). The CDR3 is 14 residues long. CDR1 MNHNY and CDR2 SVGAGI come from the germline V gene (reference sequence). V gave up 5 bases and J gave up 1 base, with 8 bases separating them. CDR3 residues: CASSQGGTNEKLFF. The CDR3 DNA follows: TGTGCCAGCAGTCAAGGGGGAACTAATGAAAAACTGTTTTTT.